Listed here is a single TCR beta chain. This sample stems from a study of control samples from healthy donors and cancer patients. The assay was immunoSEQ multiplex PCR, and TCRdb's table has in-frame clones only and misses some. The table lists about 71,000 clones, around 92% of them singletons, with under 20% in the top ten. The sample comprised PBMCs. The receptor was isolated from a man aged 55 to 70 with lung cancer.

For the CDR3, the DNA is TGCGCCAGCAGCGGACAGGCCTCCTACAATGAGCAGTTCTTC. Translated, it gives CASSGQASYNEQFF. The chain is built from TRBV5-1 and TRBJ2-1; 7 positions agree with TRBD1. The length of the CDR3 is 14 residues. From germline, CDR1 is SGHRS and CDR2 YFSETQ. The J segment lost 0 bases and the V segment lost 4 bases, leaving 1 base of the junction unmatched.